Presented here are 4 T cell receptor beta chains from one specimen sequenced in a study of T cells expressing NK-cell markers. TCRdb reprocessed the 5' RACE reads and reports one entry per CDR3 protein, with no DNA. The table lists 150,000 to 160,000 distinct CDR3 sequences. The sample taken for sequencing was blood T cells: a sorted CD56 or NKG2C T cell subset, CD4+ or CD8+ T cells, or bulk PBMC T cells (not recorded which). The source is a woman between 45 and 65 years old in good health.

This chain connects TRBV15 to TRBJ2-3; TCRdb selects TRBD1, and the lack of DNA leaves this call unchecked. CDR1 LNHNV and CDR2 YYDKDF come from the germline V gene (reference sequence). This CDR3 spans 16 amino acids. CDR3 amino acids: CATSRDRTGVTDTQYF. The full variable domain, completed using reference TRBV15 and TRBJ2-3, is DAMVIQNPRYQVTQFGKPVTLSCSQTLNHNVMYWYQQKSSQAPKLLFHYYDKDFNNEADTPDNFQSRRPNTSFCFLDIRSPGLGDTAMYLCATSRDRTGVTDTQYFGPGTRLTVL.

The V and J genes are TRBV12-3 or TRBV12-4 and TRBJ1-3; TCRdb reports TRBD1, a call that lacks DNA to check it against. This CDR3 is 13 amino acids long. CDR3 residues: CASSGTTGNTIYF.

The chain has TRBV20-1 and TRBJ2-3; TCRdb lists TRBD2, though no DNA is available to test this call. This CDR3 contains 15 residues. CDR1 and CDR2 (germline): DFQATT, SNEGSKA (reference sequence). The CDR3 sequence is CSARNVVGRGDTQYF.

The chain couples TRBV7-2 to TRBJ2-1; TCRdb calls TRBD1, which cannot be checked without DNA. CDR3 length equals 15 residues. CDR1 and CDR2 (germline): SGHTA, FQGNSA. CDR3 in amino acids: CASSLAMTGTNEQFF.